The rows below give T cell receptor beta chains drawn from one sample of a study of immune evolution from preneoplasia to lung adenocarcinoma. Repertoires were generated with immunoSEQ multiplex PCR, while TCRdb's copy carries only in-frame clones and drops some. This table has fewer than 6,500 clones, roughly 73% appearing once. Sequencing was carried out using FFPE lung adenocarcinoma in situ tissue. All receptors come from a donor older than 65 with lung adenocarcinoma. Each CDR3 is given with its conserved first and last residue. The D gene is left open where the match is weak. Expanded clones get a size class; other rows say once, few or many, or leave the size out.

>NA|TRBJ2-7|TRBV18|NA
CASSPIAGFIEQYF
TGTGCCAGCTCACCGATCGCCGGTTTTATCGAGCAGTACTTC
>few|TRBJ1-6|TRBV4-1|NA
CASSQPRLFNSPLHF
TGCGCCAGCAGCCAACCAAGACTTTTTAATTCACCCCTCCACTTT
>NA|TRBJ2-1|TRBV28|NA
CASQPPDRAYNEQFF
TGTGCCAGCCAACCCCCGGACAGAGCGTACAATGAGCAGTTCTTC
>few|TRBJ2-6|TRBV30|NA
CAWRTAGANVLTF
TGTGCCTGGCGGACAGCTGGGGCCAACGTCCTGACTTTC
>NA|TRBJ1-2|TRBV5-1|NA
CASRAPQAGNYGYTF
TGCGCCAGTCGCGCCCCCCAGGCTGGAAACTATGGCTACACCTTC
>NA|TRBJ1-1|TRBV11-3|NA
CASSLAVGNAMNTEAFF
TGTGCCAGCAGCTTGGCTGTAGGAAATGCCATGAACACTGAAGCTTTCTTT
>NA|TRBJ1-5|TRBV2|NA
CASSERAQGDQPQHF
TGTGCCAGCAGTGAAAGAGCGCAGGGTGATCAGCCCCAGCATTTT
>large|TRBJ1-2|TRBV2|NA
CASSAAAYYGYTF
TGTGCCAGCAGTGCGGCAGCCTACTATGGCTACACCTTC
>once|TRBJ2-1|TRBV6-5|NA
CASSSSAGGYNEQFF
TGTGCCAGCAGTTCCTCGGCCGGAGGCTACAATGAGCAGTTCTTC
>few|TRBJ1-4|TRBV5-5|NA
CASSGVAQSYEKLFF
TGTGCCAGCAGCGGGGTGGCACAATCCTACGAAAAACTGTTTTTT
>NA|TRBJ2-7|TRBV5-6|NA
CASSEQPYEQYF
TGTGCCAGCAGTGAACAGCCCTACGAGCAGTACTTC
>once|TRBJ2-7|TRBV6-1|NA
CASSESVGGVYEQYF
TGTGCCAGCAGTGAGTCCGTAGGGGGAGTCTACGAGCAGTACTTC
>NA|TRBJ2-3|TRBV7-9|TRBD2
CASSSSGGAEDTQYF
TGTGCCAGCAGTTCAAGCGGGGGGGCGGAGGATACGCAGTATTTT
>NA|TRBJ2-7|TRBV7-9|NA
CASSPDGYEQYF
TGTGCCAGCAGCCCAGACGGGTACGAGCAGTACTTC
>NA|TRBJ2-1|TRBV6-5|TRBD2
CASSSTSGNYNEQFF
TGTGCCAGCAGTTCTACTAGCGGGAACTACAATGAGCAGTTCTTC
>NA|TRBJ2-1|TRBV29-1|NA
CSVVQHEQFF
TGCAGCGTTGTCCAACACGAGCAGTTCTTC
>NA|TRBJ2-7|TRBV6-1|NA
CASSRAAILNYEQYF
TGTGCCAGCAGTAGAGCAGCGATTCTCAACTACGAGCAGTACTTC
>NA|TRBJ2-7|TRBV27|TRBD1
CASSFYRGYEQYF
TGTGCCAGCAGTTTTTACAGGGGCTACGAGCAGTACTTC
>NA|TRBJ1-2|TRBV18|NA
CASSPPARPYGYTF
TGTGCCAGCTCACCTCCGGCACGACCCTATGGCTACACCTTC
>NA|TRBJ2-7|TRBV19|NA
CASSIGLPLYEQYF
TGTGCCAGTAGTATCGGACTCCCGCTCTACGAGCAGTACTTC
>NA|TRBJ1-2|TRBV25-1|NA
CASSDPGSNYGYTF
TGTGCCAGCAGTGACCCGGGGTCAAACTATGGCTACACCTTC
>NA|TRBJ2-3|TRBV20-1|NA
CSARWGDTQYF
TGCAGTGCTAGATGGGGGGATACGCAATATTTT
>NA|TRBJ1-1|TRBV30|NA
CAWSPPAYTEAFF
TGTGCCTGGAGTCCCCCGGCTTACACTGAAGCTTTCTTT
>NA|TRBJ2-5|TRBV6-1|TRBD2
CASSGLLADQETQYF
TGTGCCAGCAGTGGACTACTAGCGGACCAAGAGACCCAGTACTTC
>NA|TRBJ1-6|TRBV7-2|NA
CASSPRDAIRNPLHF
TGTGCCAGCAGCCCGCGGGACGCTATCAGGAATCCCCTCCACTTT
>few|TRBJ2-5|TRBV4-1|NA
CASSQGASGAQETQYF
TGTGCCAGCAGCCAGGGGGCTAGCGGGGCACAAGAGACCCAGTACTTC
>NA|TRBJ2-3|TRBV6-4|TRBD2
CASSEWGGRGDTQYF
TGTGCCAGCAGTGAGTGGGGGGGTCGGGGAGATACGCAGTATTTT
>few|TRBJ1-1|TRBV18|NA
CASSPVGGEGEAFF
TGTGCCAGCTCACCAGTGGGGGGCGAGGGTGAAGCTTTCTTT
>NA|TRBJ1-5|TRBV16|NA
CASSNLGYSNQPQHF
TGTGCCAGCAGCAACCTGGGTTATAGCAATCAGCCCCAGCATTTT
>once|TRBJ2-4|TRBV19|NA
CASRGLLGKNIQYF
TGTGCCAGTAGAGGACTCTTGGGGAAAAACATTCAGTACTTC
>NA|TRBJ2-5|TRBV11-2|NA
CASSLDGETQYF
TGTGCCAGCAGCTTGGACGGGGAGACCCAGTACTTC
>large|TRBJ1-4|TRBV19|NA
CASSITPGRMREKLFF
TGTGCCAGTAGTATCACCCCGGGACGAATGCGGGAAAAACTGTTTTTT
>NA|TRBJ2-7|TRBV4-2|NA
CASSRGDGLQYF
TGTGCCAGCAGCAGGGGGGACGGGTTGCAGTACTTC
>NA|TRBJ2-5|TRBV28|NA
CASKAGQETQYF
TGTGCCAGCAAGGCAGGGCAAGAGACCCAGTACTTC
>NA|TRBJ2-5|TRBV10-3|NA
CAISERRQAQETQYF
TGTGCCATCAGTGAGCGTCGACAAGCCCAAGAGACCCAGTACTTC
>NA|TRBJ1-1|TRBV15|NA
CATSRDLQSNEAFF
TGTGCCACCAGCAGAGATTTACAGTCGAATGAAGCTTTCTTT
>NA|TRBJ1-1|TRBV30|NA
CAWSLWGDEAFF
TGTGCCTGGAGTCTGTGGGGCGACGAAGCTTTCTTT
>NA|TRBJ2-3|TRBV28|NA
CASSLTDTQYF
TGTGCCAGCAGTTTAACGGATACGCAGTATTTT
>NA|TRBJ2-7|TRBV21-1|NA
CASSKETGCYEQYF
TGTGCCAGCAGCAAGGAGACAGGGTGCTACGAGCAGTACTTC
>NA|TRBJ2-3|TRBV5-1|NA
CASRPSTDTQYF
TGCGCCAGTAGACCTTCCACAGATACGCAGTATTTT
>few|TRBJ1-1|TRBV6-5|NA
CASSYEGHTAFF
TGTGCCAGCAGTTACGAGGGACATACGGCTTTCTTT
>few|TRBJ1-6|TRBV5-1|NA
CASSRQGDSPLHF
TGCGCCAGCAGCAGGCAGGGTGACTCACCCCTCCACTTT
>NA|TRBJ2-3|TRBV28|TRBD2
CASSFLAGTDTQYF
TGTGCCAGCAGTTTCCTAGCGGGCACAGATACGCAGTATTTT
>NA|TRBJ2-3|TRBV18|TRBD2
CASSSGLAGGAADTQYF
TGTGCCAGCTCATCCGGACTAGCGGGGGGCGCAGCAGATACGCAGTATTTT
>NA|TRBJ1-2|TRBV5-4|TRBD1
CASSSTLDRVEGYTF
TGTGCCAGCAGCTCGACCCTTGACAGGGTGGAAGGCTACACCTTC
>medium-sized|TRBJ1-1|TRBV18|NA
CASSPRTGGVTEAFF
TGTGCCAGCTCACCTAGGACCGGCGGCGTCACTGAAGCTTTCTTT
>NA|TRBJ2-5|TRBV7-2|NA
CASSHSDQRQETQYF
TGTGCCAGCAGCCATTCAGACCAGCGCCAAGAGACCCAGTACTTC
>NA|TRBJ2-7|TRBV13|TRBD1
CASSFARTGLNYEQYF
TGTGCCAGCAGCTTTGCCCGGACAGGTTTGAATTACGAGCAGTACTTC
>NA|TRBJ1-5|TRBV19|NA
CASSAGTEGNQPQHF
TGTGCCAGTAGTGCCGGGACCGAAGGCAATCAGCCCCAGCATTTT
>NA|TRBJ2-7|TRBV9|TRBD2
CASSVGSGGGYEQYF
TGTGCCAGCAGCGTAGGCAGCGGGGGAGGTTACGAGCAGTACTTC
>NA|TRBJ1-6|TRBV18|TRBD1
CASSRSTGGSSAPLHF
TGTGCCAGCTCACGATCGACAGGGGGCTCATCGGCACCCCTCCACTTT
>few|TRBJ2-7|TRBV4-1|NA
CASSPQVSSYEQYF
TGCGCCAGCAGCCCTCAGGTGAGCTCCTACGAGCAGTACTTC
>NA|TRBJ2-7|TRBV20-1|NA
CSASYRSEQYF
TGCAGTGCTAGTTATCGCTCCGAGCAGTACTTC
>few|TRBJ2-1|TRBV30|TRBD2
CAWSARGSGVGYEQFF
TGTGCCTGGAGCGCCCGGGGGAGCGGGGTGGGCTATGAGCAGTTCTTC
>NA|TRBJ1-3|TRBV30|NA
CAWSGDRDSGNTIYF
TGTGCCTGGAGTGGCGACAGAGACTCTGGAAACACCATATATTTT